What follows are 24 T cell receptor beta chains derived from one specimen sequenced in a study of T cells after yellow fever vaccination. TCRdb re-called the 5' RACE reads through MiXCR, storing one row per CDR3 protein. This table holds some 300,000 distinct CDR3 sequences, around 10% found once. The sample consisted of CD4+ T cells sorted from PBMCs, taken 5 days after the yellow fever booster vaccination. All receptors come from a man aged 18 to 30 who received the YFV17D yellow fever vaccine.

In its sample, this clonotype was seen a few times. The chain combines TRBV21-1 with TRBJ2-7; TRBD1 reflects the table's D call only, with no check against the DNA. TRBV21-1 is labeled a pseudogene. The CDR3 runs to 16 residues. The CDR3 DNA reads as TGTGCCAGCAGCAAAGGGCGGGGGACAAAATCCTACGAGCAGTACGTC. Its translation: CASSKGRGTKSYEQYV.

This clonotype has a count of ten or more. The genes are TRBV20-1 and TRBJ1-2; the match to TRBD1 covers 7 bases. With V trimmed by 8 bases and J by 5 bases, 5 bases remained unmatched. The CDR3 runs to 11 residues. The germline V gene encodes CDR1 DFQATT and CDR2 SNEGSKA (reference sequence). The CDR3 sequence: CSSTGEYGYTF. In nucleotides, the CDR3 is TGCAGTTCAACAGGGGAGTATGGCTACACCTTC.

This clonotype turned up a few times. This rearrangement joins TRBV5-4 to TRBJ2-7; D is uncertain. This CDR3 comprises 14 residues. Trimming pared 4 bases from V and 9 bases from J, leaving 20 bases between. The V gene's germline CDR1 is SGHNT and CDR2 YYREEE (reference sequence). CDR3 region: CASSIDRLSGLQYV. The DNA for the CDR3 is TGTGCCAGCAGCATCGACCGCCTCTCTGGGTTGCAGTACGTC.

The chain links TRBV3-1 to TRBJ1-5; D is perhaps TRBD1 (5 bases). Germline values: CDR1 LGHDT, CDR2 YNNKEL (reference sequence). Trimming removed 2 bases at V and 1 base at J, with 9 bases between. The CDR3 has 15 amino acids. The CDR3 sequence: CASSQMGGSNQPQHF. The CDR3 coding sequence is TGTGCCAGCAGCCAAATGGGGGGGAGCAATCAGCCCCAGCATTTT.

The rearrangement links TRBV3-1 to TRBJ2-3, with unresolved D. V lost 1 base and J 5 bases, leaving 13 bases between the germline ends. CDR1 LGHDT and CDR2 YNNKEL come from the germline V gene (reference sequence). The CDR3 is made up of 15 amino acids. In DNA form, the CDR3 reads TGTGCCAGCAGCCAAGCCCCCACGTTGAGAGATACGCAGTATTTT. It encodes CASSQAPTLRDTQYF.

The chain carries TRBV5-1 and TRBJ2-3, with 7 bases identical to TRBD2. J gave up 2 bases and V 5 bases, and 8 bases lay outside the gene matches. The CDR3 totals 15 residues. Per the germline V gene, CDR1 is SGHRS and CDR2 is YFSETQ. The CDR3 DNA reads TGCGCCAGCAGTTCTGGGACTACCGTCACAGATACGCAGTATTTT. Protein product: CASSSGTTVTDTQYF.

This clonotype was counted a few times. The rearrangement joins TRBV6-2 or TRBV6-3 to TRBJ1-1; maybe TRBD1 (6 bases). The germline V and J ends were trimmed by 5 bases and 1 base, with 17 bases remaining between them. The CDR3 is made up of 16 amino acids. Germline lookup yields CDR1 MNHEY and CDR2 SVGEGT. CDR3 nucleotides: TGTGCCAGCAGTGCCCTGGGGGGCCAGGGGAACACTGAAGCTTTCTTT. Its protein is CASSALGGQGNTEAFF.

The chain has TRBV6-1 and TRBJ2-7; maybe TRBD1 (6 bases). Trimming removed 9 bases from V and 2 bases from J, with 14 bases in between. The CDR3 has 13 amino acids. Germline assignment: CDR1 MNHNS and CDR2 SASEGT. The chain's CDR3 is CARKRDTPYEQYF. The CDR3, as DNA: TGTGCCAGGAAACGGGACACACCCTACGAGCAGTACTTC.

V usage is TRBV12-3 or TRBV12-4 and J usage is TRBJ1-1; D remains ambiguous. The CDR3 runs 15 residues. V shed 3 bases and J shed 4 bases, with 15 bases lying between them. DNA for the CDR3: TGTGCCAGCAGTTTTATGACCTCATCGGGCACTGAAGCTTTCTTT. Translating gives CASSFMTSSGTEAFF.

CDR3 sequence (DNA): TGTGCCAGCAGCTTAGCCCAGGTCCCGGATTCACCCCTCCACTTT. This gives the protein CASSLAQVPDSPLHF. The chain is built from TRBV7-9 and TRBJ1-6; D is unresolved. V lost 0 bases and J lost 8, with 11 bases in between. Germline assignment: CDR1 SEHNR and CDR2 FQNEAQ (reference sequence). This CDR3 has 15 amino acids.

The CDR3 region has the DNA TGCAGTGCGCCGGGGCTGGGTGACGAGCAGTACTTC. Translating gives CSAPGLGDEQYF. V and J are TRBV20-1 and TRBJ2-7, with D perhaps TRBD1 or TRBD2 (5 bases each). There are 12 residues in the CDR3. Germline CDR1 and CDR2: DFQATT and SNEGSKA (reference sequence). Trimming shortened V by 6 bases and J by 5 bases, and 14 bases separated the two germline ends.

The J gene is TRBJ2-3, the V gene TRBV20-1; TRBD2 matches 9 bases. J was trimmed by 4 bases and V by 6 bases; bases with no gene match: 8. Looked up from germline, CDR1 is DFQATT and CDR2 is SNEGSKA (reference sequence). The CDR3 totals 14 residues. The CDR3 region has the DNA TGCAGTGCCTCAGCTAGCGGGGAAGCAGATACGCAGTATTTT. Its translation is CSASASGEADTQYF.

V gene TRBV2 combines with J gene TRBJ1-3; D uncertain. V lost 7 bases, J lost 2 bases, and 9 bases lay in between. The CDR3 length is 13 residues. Germline V gives CDR1 SNHLY, CDR2 FYNNEI. The CDR3 DNA reads TGTGCCAGCACCCTGGACCCTGGAAACACCATATATTTT. Protein product: CASTLDPGNTIYF.

The sample holds many counts of this clonotype. The chain has TRBV18 and TRBJ1-1; D gene uncertain. The germline CDR1 and CDR2 sequences are KGHSH and LQKENI. The CDR3 is made up of 15 amino acids. With 0 bases removed from V and 1 base from J, the gap between germline ends came to 9 bases. CDR3 loop: CASSPPASGNTEAFF. DNA for the CDR3: TGTGCCAGCTCACCACCGGCCAGTGGGAACACTGAAGCTTTCTTT.

This chain connects TRBV7-2 to TRBJ2-7, with 9 nucleotides matching TRBD1. Germline CDR1 is SGHTA and CDR2 is FQGNSA. The CDR3 consists of 16 residues. V shed 5 bases, J shed 0 bases, and the junction held 8 bases outside the gene matches. The CDR3 region has the DNA TGTGCCAGCAGCAAAATCCCGGGACAGGGCTCCTACGAGCAGTACTTC. Its protein product is CASSKIPGQGSYEQYF. Full variable domain (outside the CDR3, taken from reference TRBV7-2 and TRBJ2-7): GAGVSQSPSNKVTEKGKDVELRCDPISGHTALYWYRQSLGQGLEFLIYFQGNSAPDKSGLPSDRFSAERTGGSVSTLTIQRTQQEDSAVYLCASSKIPGQGSYEQYFGPGTRLTVT.

The CDR3 bases are TGTGCCTGGAACGCCTACCGGGACAGGGGCTACGAGCAGTACTTC. It translates to CAWNAYRDRGYEQYF. The chain combines TRBV30 with TRBJ2-7, with 10 bases aligning to TRBD1. V shed 4 bases, J shed 3 bases, and the junction held 9 bases outside the gene matches. This CDR3 contains 15 residues. Germline CDR1 GTSNPN, CDR2 SVGIG (reference sequence).

This clonotype was counted between two and nine times. CDR3 coding DNA: TGTGCCAGCAGCCGCATCCCGACAGGCGGGGAGACCCAGTACTTC. This sequence encodes CASSRIPTGGETQYF. V gene TRBV6-5 combines with J gene TRBJ2-5, with D possibly being TRBD1 (6 bases). The CDR3 loop spans 15 amino acids. The V and J ends lost 6 bases and 5 bases respectively, with 19 bases between them. Germline V gene lookup returns CDR1 MNHEY and CDR2 SVGAGI.

This clonotype was seen many times. The rearrangement uses TRBV4-2 and TRBJ2-3; TRBD2 agrees at 9 bases. The CDR3 runs 17 residues. Trimming took 0 bases from V and 4 from J; bases not matched to a gene: 8. Germline V gene data show CDR1 as LGHNA and CDR2 as YNFKEQ. CDR3 protein: CASSQDPAGGPADTQYF. In DNA form, the CDR3 reads TGTGCCAGCAGCCAAGATCCGGCGGGGGGGCCCGCAGATACGCAGTATTTT.

There are many counts of this clonotype. Mismatch with germline at one junction end may stem from a read error. This chain uses TRBV7-7 with TRBJ2-5, with D possibly TRBD2 on 6 matching bases. CDR1 and CDR2 (germline): SSHAT, FNYEAQ (reference sequence). The CDR3 runs 16 residues. CDR3 amino acids: CASSLGGTAGQETQYF. The CDR3 DNA sequence: TGTGCTAGCAGCTTGGGCGGGACCGCCGGACAAGAGACCCAGTACTTC.

This clonotype was seen only a few times. V usage is TRBV7-3 and J usage is TRBJ1-1; 9 bases agree with TRBD1. The CDR3 covers 16 residues. CDR1 SGHTA and CDR2 FQGTGA come from the germline V gene. With 5 bases clipped from V and 3 bases from J, the junction kept 10 bases outside the gene matches. CDR3 DNA sequence: TGTGCCAGCAGCGCATTCCCGGGACAGGGTTACACTGAAGCTTTCTTT. This encodes CASSAFPGQGYTEAFF.

This clonotype was picked up a small number of times. The rearrangement links TRBV5-1 to TRBJ2-1; no firm D call. Between the trimmed V and J ends, which lost 0 bases and 13 bases, there was a span of 11 bases. Germline V gene data show CDR1 as SGHRS and CDR2 as YFSETQ. The CDR3 covers 12 residues. The CDR3 nucleotides are TGCGCCAGCAGCTTGGGCCCCCCCCCCCAGTTCTTC. It yields the protein CASSLGPPPQFF.

The genes are TRBV7-2 and TRBJ1-3; D gene unclear. The germline V gene encodes CDR1 SGHTA and CDR2 FQGNSA. Between the trimmed V and J ends, which lost 5 bases and 4 bases, there was a span of 12 bases. The CDR3 extends over 14 amino acids. CDR3 coding DNA: TGTGCCAGCAGCCCACGACGTTCGGGAAACACCATATATTTT. It encodes CASSPRRSGNTIYF.

This clonotype was counted at least ten times. The rearrangement joins TRBV5-1 to TRBJ2-5; D is undetermined. V was clipped by 4 bases and J by 0 bases, with 13 bases between them. The CDR3 is made up of 15 amino acids. The V gene's germline CDR1 is SGHRS and CDR2 YFSETQ. Here the CDR3 reads CASSRDLRYQETQYF. CDR3 nucleotides: TGCGCCAGCAGCCGCGACCTTCGATACCAAGAGACCCAGTACTTC.

This clonotype was seen ten or more times. V and J are TRBV7-2 and TRBJ1-1; unclear D gene. Per the germline V gene, CDR1 is SGHTA and CDR2 is FQGNSA. V lost 0 bases and J 4 bases, leaving 6 bases between the germline ends. This CDR3 has 13 residues. The CDR3: CASSLAVGTEAFF. The DNA of the CDR3 is TGTGCCAGCAGCTTAGCGGTCGGCACTGAAGCTTTCTTT.